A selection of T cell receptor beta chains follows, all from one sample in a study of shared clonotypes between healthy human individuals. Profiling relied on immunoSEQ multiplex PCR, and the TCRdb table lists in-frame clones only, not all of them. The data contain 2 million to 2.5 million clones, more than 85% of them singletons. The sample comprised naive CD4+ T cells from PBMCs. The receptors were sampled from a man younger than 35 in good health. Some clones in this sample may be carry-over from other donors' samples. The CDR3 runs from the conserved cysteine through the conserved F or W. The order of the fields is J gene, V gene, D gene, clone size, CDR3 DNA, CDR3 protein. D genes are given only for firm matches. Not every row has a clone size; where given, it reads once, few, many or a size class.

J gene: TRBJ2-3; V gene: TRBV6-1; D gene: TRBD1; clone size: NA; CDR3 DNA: TGCGCGACAGGGTTCGGCACAGATACGCAGTATTTT; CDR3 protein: CATGFGTDTQYF
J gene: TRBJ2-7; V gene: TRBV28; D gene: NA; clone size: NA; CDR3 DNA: TGTGCCAGCTACGACAGATACCACGAGCAGTACTTC; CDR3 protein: CASYDRYHEQYF
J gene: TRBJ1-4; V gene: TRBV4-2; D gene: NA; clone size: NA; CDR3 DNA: TGTGCCAGCAGCCAAGGTGGGGGGCTGTTTTTT; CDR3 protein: CASSQGGGLFF
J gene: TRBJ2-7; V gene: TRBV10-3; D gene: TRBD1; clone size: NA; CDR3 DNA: TGTGCCATCAGTGAAGGGACAGGGACCACCTACGAGCAGTACTTC; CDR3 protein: CAISEGTGTTYEQYF
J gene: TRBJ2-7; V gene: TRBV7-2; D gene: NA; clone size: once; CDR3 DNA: TGTGCCAGCATCCCCCCCTATGGCCCGGGGGAGCAGTACTTC; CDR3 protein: CASIPPYGPGEQYF
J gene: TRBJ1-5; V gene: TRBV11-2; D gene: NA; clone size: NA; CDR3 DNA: TGTGCCAGCACCCGCAAGGGTGGGGGCCAGCCCCAGCATTTT; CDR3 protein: CASTRKGGGQPQHF
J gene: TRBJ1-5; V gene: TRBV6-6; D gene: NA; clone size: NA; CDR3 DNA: TGTGCCAGCAGTTACCTGGGACGTCCGAGCAATCAGCCCCAGCATTTT; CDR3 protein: CASSYLGRPSNQPQHF
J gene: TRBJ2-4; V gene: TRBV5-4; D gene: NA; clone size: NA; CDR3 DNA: TGTGCCAGCAGCTTGTCCCCAATGGGCATTCAGTACTTC; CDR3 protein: CASSLSPMGIQYF
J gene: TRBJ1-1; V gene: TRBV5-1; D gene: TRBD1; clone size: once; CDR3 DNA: TGCGCCAGCAGCTTGGGACCCCAGGGGGCGGTGGTCTCTGAAGCTTTCTTT; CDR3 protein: CASSLGPQGAVVSEAFF
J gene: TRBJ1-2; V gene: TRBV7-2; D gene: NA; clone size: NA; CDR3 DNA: TGTGCCAGCAGCTTAGAGGGCGCCGCCTATGGCTACACCTTC; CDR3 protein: CASSLEGAAYGYTF
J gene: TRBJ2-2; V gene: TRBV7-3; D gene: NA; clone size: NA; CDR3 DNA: TGTGCCAGCAGCCCCCAGGGGACCCGGTACACCGGGGAGCTGTTTTTT; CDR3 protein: CASSPQGTRYTGELFF
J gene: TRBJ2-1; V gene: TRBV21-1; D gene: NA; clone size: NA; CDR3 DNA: TGTGCCAGCACCCCGGGGGGGACATACAATGAGCAGTTCTTC; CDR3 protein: CASTPGGTYNEQFF
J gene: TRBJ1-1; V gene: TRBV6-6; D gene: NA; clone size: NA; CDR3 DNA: TGTGCCAGCAGTCCACAGCCCCCGGGGACGTCCTCGGGAGCTTTCTTT; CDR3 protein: CASSPQPPGTSSGAFF
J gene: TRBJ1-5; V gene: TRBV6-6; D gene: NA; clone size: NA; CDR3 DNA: TGTGCCAGCACCCTCAGGGAGGGAATTCAGCCCCAGCATTTT; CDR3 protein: CASTLREGIQPQHF
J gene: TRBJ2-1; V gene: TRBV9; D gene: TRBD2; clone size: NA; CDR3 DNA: TGTGCCAGCAGCACCCTAGCGGGAGAATGGGCTGAGCAGTTCTTC; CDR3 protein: CASSTLAGEWAEQFF
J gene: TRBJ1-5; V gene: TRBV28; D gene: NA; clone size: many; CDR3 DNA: TGTGCCAGCAGCTTCGGACGGAGGGGCAATCAGCCCCAGCATTTT; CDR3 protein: CASSFGRRGNQPQHF
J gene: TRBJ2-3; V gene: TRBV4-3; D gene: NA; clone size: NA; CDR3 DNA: TGCGCCAGCAGCCAATCGGTAGCAGATACGCAGTATTTT; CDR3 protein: CASSQSVADTQYF
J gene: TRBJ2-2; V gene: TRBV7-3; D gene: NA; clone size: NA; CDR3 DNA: TGTGCCAGCAGTTCCCCATACGGGGAGCTGTTTTTT; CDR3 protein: CASSSPYGELFF
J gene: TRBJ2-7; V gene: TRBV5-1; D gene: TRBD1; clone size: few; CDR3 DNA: TGCGCCAGCAGCTGGGGGACAGGGGGCTACGAGCAGTACTTC; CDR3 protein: CASSWGTGGYEQYF
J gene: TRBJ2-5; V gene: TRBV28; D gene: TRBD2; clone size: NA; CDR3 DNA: TGTGCCAGCAGCGAGACTAGCGGGAGGGCCCCTGTGGAGACCCAGTACTTC; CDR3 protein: CASSETSGRAPVETQYF
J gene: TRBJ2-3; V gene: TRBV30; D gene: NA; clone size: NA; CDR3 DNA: TGTGCCTGGAGTGTTTTGGGACGCACAGATACGCAGTATTTT; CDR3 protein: CAWSVLGRTDTQYF
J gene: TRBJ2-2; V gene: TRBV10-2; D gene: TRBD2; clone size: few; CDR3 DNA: TGCGCCAGCAGGCCGGGACTAGGGGGCGGGGAGCTGTTTTTT; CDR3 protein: CASRPGLGGGELFF
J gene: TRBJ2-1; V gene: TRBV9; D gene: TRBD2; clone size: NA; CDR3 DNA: TGTGCCAGCAGCGTACTAGCGGGTAATGAGCAGTTCTTC; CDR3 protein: CASSVLAGNEQFF
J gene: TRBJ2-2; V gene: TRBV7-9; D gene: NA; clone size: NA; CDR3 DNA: TGTGCCAGCAGCTTAGGTCCTTGGGGATACACCGGGGAGCTGTTTTTT; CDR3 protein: CASSLGPWGYTGELFF
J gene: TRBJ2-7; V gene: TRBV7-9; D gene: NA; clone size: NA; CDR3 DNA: TGTGCCAGCAGCTTATTACAGGGTGGCTACGAGCAGTACTTC; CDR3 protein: CASSLLQGGYEQYF
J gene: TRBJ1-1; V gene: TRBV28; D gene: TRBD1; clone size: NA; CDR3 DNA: TGTGCCAGCAGTCTCCCGACAGGGAGAAGCGCTGAAGCTTTCTTT; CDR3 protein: CASSLPTGRSAEAFF
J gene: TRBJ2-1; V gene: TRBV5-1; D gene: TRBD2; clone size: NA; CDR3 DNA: TGCGCCAGCACTAGCGGGGAAACCTACAATGAGCAGTTCTTC; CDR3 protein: CASTSGETYNEQFF
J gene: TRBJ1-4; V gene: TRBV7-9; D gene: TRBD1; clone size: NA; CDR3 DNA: TGTGCCAGCAGCTCGACAGGGGTTTCTGAAAAACTGTTTTTT; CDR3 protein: CASSSTGVSEKLFF
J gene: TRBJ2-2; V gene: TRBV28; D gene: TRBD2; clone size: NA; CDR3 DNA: TGTGCCAGCAGCCCATTTGGGACTAGAGGAACCGGGGAGCTGTTTTTT; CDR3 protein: CASSPFGTRGTGELFF
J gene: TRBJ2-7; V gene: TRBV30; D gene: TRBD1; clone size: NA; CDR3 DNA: TGTGCCTGGAGTGTAGGACGGGACAGCCCCTCCTACGAGCAGTACTTC; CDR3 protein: CAWSVGRDSPSYEQYF
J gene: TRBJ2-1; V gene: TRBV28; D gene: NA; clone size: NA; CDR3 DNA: TGTGCCAGCAGTTTAAGGCTAGCGCAAGACCAGCAGTTCTTC; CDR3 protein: CASSLRLAQDQQFF
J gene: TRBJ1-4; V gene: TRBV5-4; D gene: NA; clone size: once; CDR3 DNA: TGTGCCAGCAGCTTTGGGGAGGGGGAAAAACTGTTTTTT; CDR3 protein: CASSFGEGEKLFF
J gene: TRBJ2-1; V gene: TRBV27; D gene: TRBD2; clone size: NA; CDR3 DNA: TGTGCCAGCAGTGGACTAGCGGGAGGGCCCTCTCACAATGAGCAGTTCTTC; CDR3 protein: CASSGLAGGPSHNEQFF
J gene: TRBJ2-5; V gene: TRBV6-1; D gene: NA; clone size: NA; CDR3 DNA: TGTGCCAGCAGTGGTCACGGGACACCCCAAGAGACCCAGTACTTC; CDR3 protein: CASSGHGTPQETQYF
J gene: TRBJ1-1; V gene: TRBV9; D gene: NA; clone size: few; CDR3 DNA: TGTGCCAGCAGCGTGGGCGTTGGGAACACTGAAGCTTTCTTT; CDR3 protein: CASSVGVGNTEAFF
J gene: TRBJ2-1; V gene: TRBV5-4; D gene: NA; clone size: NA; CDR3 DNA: TGTGCCAGCAGCTTGGCCGGCAGGGGGGTTGGCAATGAGCAGTTCTTC; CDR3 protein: CASSLAGRGVGNEQFF
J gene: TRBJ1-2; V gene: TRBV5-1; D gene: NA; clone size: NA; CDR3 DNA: TGCGCCAGCAGCTCCCTTCCAGGAGAAAACTATGGCTACACCTTC; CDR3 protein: CASSSLPGENYGYTF
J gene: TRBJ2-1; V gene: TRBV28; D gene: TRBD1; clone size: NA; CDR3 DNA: TGTGCCAGCAGACCTCTCCCGGGACAGGGGATGGGCGGACACAATGAGCAGTTCTTC; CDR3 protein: CASRPLPGQGMGGHNEQFF
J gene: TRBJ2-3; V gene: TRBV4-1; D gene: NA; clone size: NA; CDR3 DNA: TGCGCCAGCAGCCAAGAAGGTAGTGGCGGGTCTAGCACAGATACGCAGTATTTT; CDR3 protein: CASSQEGSGGSSTDTQYF
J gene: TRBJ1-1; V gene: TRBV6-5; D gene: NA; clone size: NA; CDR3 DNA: TGTGCCAGCAGCCCGGGACATTTTTCGAACACTGAAGCTTTCTTT; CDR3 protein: CASSPGHFSNTEAFF
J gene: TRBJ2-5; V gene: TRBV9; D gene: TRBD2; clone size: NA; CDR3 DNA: TGTGCCAGCAGCGTAGGATTAAAGACTAGCGGGAGCTGGGGGGCACAAGAGACCCAGTACTTC; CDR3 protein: CASSVGLKTSGSWGAQETQYF
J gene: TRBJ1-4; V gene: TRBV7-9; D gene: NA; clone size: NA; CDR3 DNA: TGTGCCAGCAGCCCCCAGGGAGGGGTGAGTGAAAAACTGTTTTTT; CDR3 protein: CASSPQGGVSEKLFF